Following are 14 T cell receptor beta chains from one sample sequenced in a study of blood T cell repertoires in COVID-19. The table came from immunoSEQ multiplex PCR; TCRdb's copy has only in-frame clones and leaves some out. The table records 150,000 to 200,000 clones, roughly 91% of them present only once. The sequencing input was peripheral blood. These receptors were taken from a human donor in a cohort sampled during active COVID-19.

This clone has a single count. The rearrangement links TRBV7-2 to TRBJ1-2; 12 nucleotides align to TRBD1. CDR3 length equals 15 residues. CDR1 and CDR2 from the germline V gene are SGHTA and FQGNSA. Trimming took 2 bases from V and 6 from J; bases not matched to a gene: 4. In DNA form, the CDR3 reads TGTGCCAGCAGCTTACCGGGACAGGGGGCGAATGGCTACACCTTC. Translation: CASSLPGQGANGYTF.

The chain couples TRBV11-2 to TRBJ2-7, with 7 bases matching TRBD1. Germline-derived CDR1 and CDR2 are SGHAT and FQNNGV. The J segment lost 2 bases and the V segment lost 3 bases, leaving 4 bases of the junction unmatched. CDR3 size: 14 residues. The CDR3 is CASSFGTVTYEQYF. The DNA of the CDR3 is TGTGCCAGCAGCTTCGGGACAGTCACCTACGAGCAGTACTTC. Full variable domain (rest looked up from reference TRBV11-2 and TRBJ2-7): EAGVAQSPRYKIIEKRQSVAFWCNPISGHATLYWYQQILGQGPKLLIQFQNNGVVDDSQLPKDRFSAERLKGVDSTLKIQPAKLEDSAVYLCASSFGTVTYEQYFGPGTRLTVT.

The sample holds one count of this clone. The chain carries TRBV2 and TRBJ2-7; D gene unclear. V gave up 2 bases and J gave up 3 bases, with 5 bases separating them. The germline gives CDR1 SNHLY, CDR2 FYNNEI. This CDR3 has 12 amino acids. The DNA for the CDR3 is TGTGCCAGCAGTGAATACAGCTACGAGCAGTACTTC. It is translated as CASSEYSYEQYF.

The rearrangement uses TRBV5-4 and TRBJ1-4; the match to TRBD1 covers 7 bases. Trimming cost V 4 bases and J 3 bases; bases outside gene matches: 3. Germline loops: CDR1 SGHNT, CDR2 YYREEE (reference sequence). The CDR3 extends over 14 amino acids. The DNA of the CDR3 is TGTGCCAGCAGCGGGGACAGATCTAATGAAAAACTGTTTTTT. Protein: CASSGDRSNEKLFF.

This clone was counted a few times. This chain joins TRBV7-9 and TRBJ2-7, with 7 bases matching TRBD2. Per germline, CDR1 SEHNR and CDR2 FQNEAQ (reference sequence). V shed 1 base and J 6 bases; nucleotides not matched to a gene: 12. CDR3 length: 16 amino acids. The CDR3 reads CASSLVAGREVGEQYF. CDR3 sequence (DNA): TGTGCCAGCAGCTTAGTAGCAGGGAGGGAGGTGGGCGAGCAGTACTTC.

This rearrangement joins TRBV7-2 to TRBJ1-2; possible D gene TRBD1, 5 bases. Trimming left V 1 base short and J 6 bases short, with 12 bases between. Looked up from germline, CDR1 is SGHTA and CDR2 is FQGNSA. The CDR3 covers 14 residues. The chain's CDR3 is CASSLEGNWDGYTF. CDR3 nucleotide sequence: TGTGCCAGCAGCTTAGAGGGGAATTGGGATGGCTACACCTTC.

The J gene is TRBJ2-7, the V gene TRBV9, with D possibly TRBD1 on 5 matching bases. Germline-derived CDR1 and CDR2 are SGDLS and YYNGEE. The CDR3 spans 15 residues. Trimming stripped 3 bases from V and 7 bases from J, with 20 bases between. DNA of the CDR3: TGTGCCAGCAGCGCCGACTCAGGGCCCCTGGGAGAGCAGTACTTC. Translation gives CASSADSGPLGEQYF.

This clone was detected once. This chain links TRBV5-6 with TRBJ1-2; TRBD1 aligns across 8 bases. Germline V gene lookup returns CDR1 SGHDT and CDR2 YYEEEE. The CDR3 runs to 14 residues. V trimming: 3 bases; J trimming: 4 bases; junction bases outside the gene matches: 5. The CDR3 DNA reads as TGTGCCAGCAGCTACCGGGACAGGCGCTATGGCTACACCTTC. Residues: CASSYRDRRYGYTF.

The chain employs TRBV5-1 and TRBJ2-3, with 8 bases lining up with TRBD1. V was clipped by 4 bases and J by 4 bases; unmatched bases: 5. Germline CDR1 and CDR2: SGHRS and YFSETQ. This CDR3 has 14 amino acids. The CDR3 reads CASSLQGQADTQYF. The DNA for the CDR3 is TGCGCCAGCAGCCTACAGGGACAGGCAGATACGCAGTATTTT.

This clone was recorded only once. V gene TRBV3-1 (or the pseudogene TRBV3-2) combines with J gene TRBJ2-1; 10 nucleotides match TRBD2. In germline, CDR1 is LGHDT, CDR2 YNNKEL (reference sequence). The CDR3 has 16 residues. Trimming cost V 1 base and J 2 bases; bases outside gene matches: 2. The CDR3 DNA reads as TGTGCCAGCAGCCAAGGGACTAGCGGACCCTACAATGAGCAGTTCTTC. Translating it yields CASSQGTSGPYNEQFF.

The rearrangement uses TRBV6-2 or TRBV6-3 and TRBJ2-7; D unclear. The CDR3 loop spans 12 amino acids. V lost 2 bases to trimming and J lost 4 bases, with 6 bases between them. Germline V gives CDR1 MNHEY, CDR2 SVGEGT. DNA of the CDR3: TGTGCCAGCAGTTACCCCAATTACGAGCAGTACTTC. Translating it yields CASSYPNYEQYF.

The rearrangement joins TRBV7-8 to TRBJ1-4; TRBD1 is a possible D gene (6 bases). Per germline, CDR1 SGHVS and CDR2 FQNEAQ. The CDR3 consists of 15 residues. V lost 5 bases and J 0 bases, leaving 10 bases between the germline ends. The CDR3 loop is CASSPTGTTNEKLFF. The CDR3 region has the DNA TGTGCCAGCAGCCCCACAGGGACAACTAATGAAAAACTGTTTTTT.

The rearrangement links TRBV7-2 to TRBJ1-1; D is perhaps TRBD1 (5 bases). From germline, CDR1 is SGHTA and CDR2 FQGNSA. The V end was cut by 0 bases, the J end by 0 bases, with 11 bases between. The length of the CDR3 is 16 residues. The CDR3 DNA sequence: TGTGCCAGCAGCTTAGCCCAGGGCAGAATGAACACTGAAGCTTTCTTT. Translated: CASSLAQGRMNTEAFF.

The chain combines TRBV18 with TRBJ2-3, with D maybe TRBD2 (7 bases). The CDR3 extends over 14 amino acids. The germline V gene encodes CDR1 KGHSH and CDR2 LQKENI. V shed 3 bases and J shed 1 base, with 8 bases lying between them. The chain's CDR3 is CASSPGGRTDTQYF. CDR3 in DNA: TGTGCCAGCTCACCCGGGGGGCGCACAGATACGCAGTATTTT.